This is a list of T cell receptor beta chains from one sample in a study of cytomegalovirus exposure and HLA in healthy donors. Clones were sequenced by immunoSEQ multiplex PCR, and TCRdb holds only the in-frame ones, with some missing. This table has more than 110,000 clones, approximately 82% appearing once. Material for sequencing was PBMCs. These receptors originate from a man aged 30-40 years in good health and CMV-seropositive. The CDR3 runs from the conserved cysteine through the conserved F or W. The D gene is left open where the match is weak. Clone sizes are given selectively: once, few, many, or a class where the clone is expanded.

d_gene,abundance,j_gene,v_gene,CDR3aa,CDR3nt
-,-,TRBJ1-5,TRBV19,CASSIRGGNQPQHF,TGTGCCAGTAGTATCCGGGGAGGCAATCAGCCCCAGCATTTT
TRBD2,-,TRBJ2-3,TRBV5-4,CASSGTSGSGTDTQYF,TGTGCCAGCAGCGGGACTAGCGGGAGCGGGACAGATACGCAGTATTTT
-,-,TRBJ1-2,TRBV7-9,CASSQGAGDGYTF,TGTGCCAGCAGCCAAGGGGCAGGGGACGGCTACACCTTC
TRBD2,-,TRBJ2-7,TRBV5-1,CASSLARTSGRIYEQYF,TGCGCCAGCAGCTTGGCCCGTACTAGCGGGAGGATCTACGAGCAGTACTTC
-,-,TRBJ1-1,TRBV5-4,CASSREVMNTEAFF,TGTGCCAGCAGCCGGGAAGTCATGAACACTGAAGCTTTCTTT
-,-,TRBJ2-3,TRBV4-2,CASSHWTSTDTQYF,TGTGCCAGCAGCCACTGGACTAGCACAGATACGCAGTATTTT
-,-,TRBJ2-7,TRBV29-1,CSVIPQGSGRYEQYF,TGCAGCGTTATACCCCAGGGTAGCGGAAGATACGAGCAGTACTTC
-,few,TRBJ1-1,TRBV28,CASSLWETEAFF,TGTGCCAGCAGTTTATGGGAGACTGAAGCTTTCTTT
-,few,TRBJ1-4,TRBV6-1,CASSVSAGQFKGVEKLFF,TGTGCCAGCAGTGTATCGGCAGGGCAATTCAAGGGGGTTGAAAAACTGTTTTTT
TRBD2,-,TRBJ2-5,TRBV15,CATSSEWTSGKETQYF,TGTGCCACCAGCAGTGAGTGGACTAGCGGGAAAGAGACCCAGTACTTC